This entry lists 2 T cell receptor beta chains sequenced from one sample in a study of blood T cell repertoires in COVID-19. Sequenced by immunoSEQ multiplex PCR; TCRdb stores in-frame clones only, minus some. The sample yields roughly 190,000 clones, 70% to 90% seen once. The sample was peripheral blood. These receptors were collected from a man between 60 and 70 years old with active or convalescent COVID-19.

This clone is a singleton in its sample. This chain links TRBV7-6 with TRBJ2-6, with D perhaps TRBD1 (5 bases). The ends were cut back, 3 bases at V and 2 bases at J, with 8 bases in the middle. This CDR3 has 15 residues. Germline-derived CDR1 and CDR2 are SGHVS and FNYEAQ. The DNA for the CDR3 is TGTGCCAGCAGCTTCGGCAGGGCTGGGGCCAACGTCCTGACTTTC. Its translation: CASSFGRAGANVLTF.

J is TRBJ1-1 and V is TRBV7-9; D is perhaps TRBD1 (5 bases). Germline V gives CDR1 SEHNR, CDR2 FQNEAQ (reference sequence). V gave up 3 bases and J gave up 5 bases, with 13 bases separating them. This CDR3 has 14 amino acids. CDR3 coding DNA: TGTGCCAGCAGCTTTGGGGACTCCCGAACTGAAGCTTTCTTT. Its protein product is CASSFGDSRTEAFF. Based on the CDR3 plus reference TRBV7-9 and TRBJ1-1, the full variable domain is DTGVSQNPRHKITKRGQNVTFRCDPISEHNRLYWYRQTLGQGPEFLTYFQNEAQLEKSRLLSDRFSAERPKGSFSTLEIQRTEQGDSAMYLCASSFGDSRTEAFFGQGTRLTVV.